The TCR beta chain under discussion was sequenced for a study of early T cells in non-severe SARS-CoV-2 infection. Study-wide background: Alpha and beta chains were unpaired, from unsorted whole-blood bulk RNA.

Individually, cDNA molecules had unique molecular identifiers attached to them. TCRdb used MiXCR to reprocess the 5' RACE reads, holding one entry per CDR3 protein. The sample lists about 36,000 distinct CDR3 sequences; 3% to 4% were seen once. As concerns this clonotype: What it recognizes is unknown.

In germline, CDR1 is LNHNV, CDR2 YYDKDF (reference sequence). Trimming at V came to 2 bases and at J to 2 bases, leaving 10 bases not matched to a gene. CDR3 length equals 18 residues. The study, taken as a whole, reports: Private and CD4 specificities were missed by VDJdb matching, which favored anti-spike CD8 responses.

Sample: whole blood. The genes are TRBV15 and TRBJ2-3; 10 bases are a match to TRBD1. The source of this sequence is an adult who was a healthcare worker with PCR-confirmed SARS-CoV-2 infection or an uninfected control (not recorded which). Here the CDR3 DNA reads TGTGCCACCAGCAGACAAGGAGGGACAGGGGCGACCACAGATACGCAGTATTTT. It yields the protein CATSRQGGTGATTDTQYF.